Listed below are T cell receptor beta chains from one sample, sequenced in a study of blood T cell repertoires in COVID-19. Sequencing was performed with immunoSEQ multiplex PCR; in TCRdb, only in-frame clones are kept and a portion is missing. In the table there are more than 200,000 clones, roughly 80% of which are singletons. Sequences were obtained from peripheral blood. The receptors stem from a woman aged 80 or over with COVID-19, enrolled during active disease. CDR3s include the opening cysteine and the closing phenylalanine or tryptophan. D genes are given only for firm matches. A row's size may be missing; if present it is once, few, many or a size class.

v_call,j_call,clone_size,cdr3_length,d_call,cdr3_nt,cdr3_aa
TRBV28,TRBJ1-3,.,16,.,TGTGCCAGCAGCGCGGGACTCTCGAGCTCTGGAAACACCATATATTTT,CASSAGLSSSGNTIYF
TRBV7-2,TRBJ2-1,.,15,TRBD1,TGTGCCAGCAGCTTCGACAGGGGGAGGTACAATGAGCAGTTCTTC,CASSFDRGRYNEQFF
TRBV5-5,TRBJ2-3,.,16,TRBD1,TGTGCCAGCAGCTTGGCCGGTACAGGGGGCACAGATACGCAGTATTTT,CASSLAGTGGTDTQYF
TRBV10-3,TRBJ2-2,once,16,TRBD1,TGTGCCATCAGTGTCACCGGGACAGGGTCTGTCGGGGAGCTGTTTTTT,CAISVTGTGSVGELFF
TRBV6-5,TRBJ1-2,.,13,.,TGTGCCAGCAGTCCCCAGGGGTCGGAGGGCTACACCTTC,CASSPQGSEGYTF
TRBV28,TRBJ1-4,.,12,.,TGTGCCAGCAGACGACATAATGAAAAACTGTTTTTT,CASRRHNEKLFF
TRBV4-1,TRBJ1-4,few,17,TRBD1,TGCGCCAGCAGCCGCACCGCATTCCGGGACAGTTATGAAAAACTGTTTTTT,CASSRTAFRDSYEKLFF
TRBV5-1,TRBJ1-2,few,14,TRBD1,TGCGCCAGCAGCTCCGGACAGGGCCAGTGGGGCTACACCTTC,CASSSGQGQWGYTF
TRBV5-4,TRBJ1-2,.,14,TRBD1,TGTGCCAGCAGCCCCCGACAGGGGGCCGGGGGCTACACCTTC,CASSPRQGAGGYTF
TRBV7-2,TRBJ2-3,few,16,TRBD2,TGTGCCAGCAGCTCTACTAGCGGGCTAAGCACAGATACGCAGTATTTT,CASSSTSGLSTDTQYF
TRBV5-1,TRBJ1-2,.,17,.,TGCGCCAGCAGCCAGGATCCCGGGACTCGGGGGTTGTATGGCTACACCTTC,CASSQDPGTRGLYGYTF
TRBV5-8,TRBJ1-2,.,14,TRBD1,TGTGCCAGCAGAAGTGGGCAGGGGGACTATGGCTACACCTTC,CASRSGQGDYGYTF
TRBV7-8,TRBJ1-5,.,15,.,TGTGCCAGCAGCGCGGAGGGGAGAGGCAATCAGCCCCAGCATTTT,CASSAEGRGNQPQHF
TRBV3-1/TRBV3-2,TRBJ1-1,.,14,.,TGTGCCAGCAGCCTCCCCTCAGGGAACACTGAAGCTTTCTTT,CASSLPSGNTEAFF
TRBV25-1,TRBJ1-2,.,12,.,TGTGCCAGCAAGCGAGAGGGTGGGGGCTACACCTTC,CASKREGGGYTF
TRBV27,TRBJ1-6,.,14,TRBD1,TGTGCCAGCAGCCTGGACAGGGGGCCTACACCCCTCCACTTT,CASSLDRGPTPLHF
TRBV6-5,TRBJ1-1,once,14,.,TGTGCCAGCAGTTACCTGGATAGGGGCACTGAAGCTTTCTTT,CASSYLDRGTEAFF
TRBV4-3,TRBJ2-5,.,16,TRBD2,TGCGCCAGCAGCCAAGATCTATCTCCCATTACTAGCGGGGTGTACTTC,CASSQDLSPITSGVYF
TRBV5-8,TRBJ1-5,few,12,.,TGTGCCAGCAGCTCGGGTTATCAGCCCCAGCATTTT,CASSSGYQPQHF
TRBV10-3,TRBJ2-7,.,14,TRBD1,TGTGCCATCAGCATAGGGACAGGCGACTACGAGCAGTACTTC,CAISIGTGDYEQYF
TRBV5-1,TRBJ1-1,once,14,TRBD1,TGCGCCAGCAACCAGGCTACAGGGGGCACTGAAGCTTTCTTT,CASNQATGGTEAFF
TRBV12-3/TRBV12-4,TRBJ1-1,.,13,TRBD1,TGTGCCAGCACCACAGGGGGCCCCGAGGCAGCTTTCTTT,CASTTGGPEAAFF
TRBV6-5,TRBJ2-3,.,14,.,TGTGCCAGCAGCCGAGCGGATAGCACAGATACGCAGTATTTT,CASSRADSTDTQYF
TRBV11-2,TRBJ2-3,.,15,.,TGTGCCAGCAGCTTAGAGGCCCTGATCACAGATACGCAGTATTTT,CASSLEALITDTQYF
TRBV25-1,TRBJ1-1,.,14,.,TGTGCCAGCAGTGATGCGAGGGGAGGGACTGAAGCTTTCTTT,CASSDARGGTEAFF
TRBV7-2,TRBJ1-2,once,13,.,TGTGCCAGCAGCTTAGCGGAGAGCTATGGCTACACCTTC,CASSLAESYGYTF
TRBV25-1,TRBJ1-2,.,12,.,TGTGCCAGCACGTCGGGGGTGGGTGGCTACACCTTC,CASTSGVGGYTF
TRBV11-2,TRBJ2-1,.,15,TRBD2,TGTGCCAGCAGCTTGACTAGCGGGGTTTACAATGAGCAGTTCTTC,CASSLTSGVYNEQFF
TRBV21-1,TRBJ1-4,.,18,.,TGTGCCAGCAGCAAACCTGAAGGCAGACAAGCAACTAATGAAAAACTGTTTTTT,CASSKPEGRQATNEKLFF
TRBV14,TRBJ1-4,.,17,.,TGTGCCAGCAGCCAAGGTCCGCCGGGACATTCTAATGAAAAACTGTTTTTT,CASSQGPPGHSNEKLFF
TRBV6-2/TRBV6-3,TRBJ2-3,.,15,TRBD1,TGTGCCAGCAGTTACAACGGACAGGGAACAGATACGCAGTATTTT,CASSYNGQGTDTQYF
TRBV6-2/TRBV6-3,TRBJ1-2,.,16,TRBD1,TGTGCCAGCAGCCCGACAGGGGGCAGAAGTAACTATGGCTACACCTTC,CASSPTGGRSNYGYTF